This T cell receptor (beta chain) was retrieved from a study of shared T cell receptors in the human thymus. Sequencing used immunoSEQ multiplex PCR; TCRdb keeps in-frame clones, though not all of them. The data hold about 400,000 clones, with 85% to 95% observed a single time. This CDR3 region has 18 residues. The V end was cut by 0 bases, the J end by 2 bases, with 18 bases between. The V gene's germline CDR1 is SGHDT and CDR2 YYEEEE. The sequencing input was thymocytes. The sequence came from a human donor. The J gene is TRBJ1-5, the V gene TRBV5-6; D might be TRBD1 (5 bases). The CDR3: CASSLAGQGVFGNQPQHF. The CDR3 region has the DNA TGTGCCAGCAGCTTGGCCGGGCAGGGAGTCTTTGGCAATCAGCCCCAGCATTTT.